These T cell receptor beta chains were read from a single sample in a study of blood T cell repertoires in COVID-19. The table came from immunoSEQ multiplex PCR; TCRdb's copy has only in-frame clones and leaves some out. This repertoire shows over 120,000 clones, around 75% found once; its top ten account for approximately 5.2%. Specimen: peripheral blood. These receptors were taken from a woman aged 65 to 85 with COVID-19, enrolled during active disease. Each CDR3 is given with its conserved first and last residue. The D gene is left open where the match is weak. The size entry is marked missing in some rows and otherwise reads once, few, many or a size class.

-	TRBV11-3	TRBD2	TRBJ2-2	CASSRGGTGELFF	TGTGCCTCGTCCCGGGGGGGCACCGGGGAGCTGTTTTTT
-	TRBV3-1/TRBV3-2	TRBD2	TRBJ2-1	CASSQAGTTYNEQFF	TGTGCCAGCAGCCAAGCCGGGACTACCTACAATGAGCAGTTCTTC
-	TRBV5-4	-	TRBJ1-2	CASSHRTENGYTF	TGTGCCAGCAGCCACCGGACAGAGAATGGCTACACCTTC
-	TRBV4-2	TRBD2	TRBJ2-3	CASSQIAGASTDTQYF	TGTGCCAGCAGCCAGATAGCGGGGGCTAGCACAGATACGCAGTATTTT
-	TRBV9	-	TRBJ2-7	CASSALVGQGSEQYF	TGTGCCAGCAGCGCCCTAGTAGGGCAGGGGTCCGAGCAGTACTTC
-	TRBV5-5	TRBD2	TRBJ2-1	CASSQAGRGAVNEQFF	TGTGCCAGCAGCCAAGCGGGGCGGGGGGCCGTTAATGAGCAGTTCTTC
-	TRBV7-2	TRBD1	TRBJ1-3	CASSTRQGARGNTIYF	TGTGCCAGCAGCACCCGACAGGGGGCGAGGGGAAACACCATATATTTT
once	TRBV28	-	TRBJ1-5	CASSLYVANQPQHF	TGTGCCAGCAGTTTATATGTCGCGAATCAGCCCCAGCATTTT
-	TRBV6-4	TRBD1	TRBJ1-1	CASSETGRGEAFF	TGTGCCAGCAGCGAGACAGGGAGAGGTGAAGCTTTCTTT
-	TRBV5-8	-	TRBJ2-2	CASSLSMQGELFF	TGTGCCAGCAGCTTATCGATGCAGGGGGAGCTGTTTTTT
-	TRBV11-2	TRBD1	TRBJ2-1	CASSRNLGTASYNEQFF	TGTGCCAGCAGCCGTAACCTCGGGACAGCTTCTTACAATGAGCAGTTCTTC
-	TRBV27	-	TRBJ1-4	CASRGGNEKLFF	TGTGCCAGCAGGGGGGGAAATGAAAAACTGTTTTTT
-	TRBV7-9	-	TRBJ2-1	CASSPTTGAYNEQFF	TGTGCCAGCAGCCCGACTACCGGTGCCTACAATGAGCAGTTCTTC
-	TRBV29-1	-	TRBJ1-2	CSGGGGRNSGYTF	TGCAGCGGTGGCGGGGGGCGGAATTCTGGCTACACCTTC
-	TRBV4-2	TRBD2	TRBJ2-3	CASSQMTSGGARATDTQYF	TGTGCCAGCAGCCAAATGACTAGCGGGGGGGCCAGGGCCACAGATACGCAGTATTTT
-	TRBV30	-	TRBJ1-2	CAWSTSQVSLYGYTF	TGTGCCTGGAGTACTAGTCAGGTTTCCCTCTATGGCTACACCTTC
-	TRBV18	TRBD1	TRBJ1-3	CASSPLGQGAQGNTIYF	TGTGCCAGCTCACCCCTCGGACAGGGGGCTCAAGGAAACACCATATATTTT
-	TRBV7-2	-	TRBJ2-4	CASSLARNKNIQYF	TGTGCCAGCAGCTTAGCCAGAAACAAAAACATTCAGTACTTC
few	TRBV7-9	-	TRBJ2-1	CASSSENWNEQFF	TGTGCCAGCAGCTCCGAGAATTGGAATGAGCAGTTCTTC
-	TRBV19	-	TRBJ1-6	CASSEAGFTLHF	TGTGCCAGTAGCGAAGCGGGATTCACCCTCCACTTT
few	TRBV6-2/TRBV6-3	-	TRBJ2-7	CASSYTYEQYF	TGTGCCAGCAGTTATACCTACGAGCAGTACTTC
-	TRBV19	TRBD1	TRBJ1-2	CAGRQGSDYGYTF	TGTGCCGGCCGACAGGGTTCCGACTATGGCTACACCTTC
-	TRBV7-8	TRBD1	TRBJ1-6	CASSLADRGNSPLHF	TGTGCCAGCAGCTTAGCGGACAGGGGGAATTCACCCCTCCACTTT
-	TRBV18	TRBD1	TRBJ1-5	CASSPSTGVGGQPQHF	TGTGCCAGCTCACCATCGACAGGGGTAGGGGGTCAGCCCCAGCATTTT
-	TRBV11-2	-	TRBJ2-1	CASSLLPTRGGGEQFF	TGTGCCAGCAGCTTACTCCCCACCCGGGGAGGGGGGGAGCAGTTCTTC
few	TRBV6-1	TRBD1	TRBJ1-1	CASSESRTGAFF	TGTGCCAGCAGTGAAAGTCGGACAGGAGCTTTCTTT
-	TRBV29-1	TRBD2	TRBJ2-2	CSVERPSSGGANTGELFF	TGCAGCGTTGAACGCCCCTCTAGCGGGGGGGCGAACACCGGGGAGCTGTTTTTT
-	TRBV4-2	TRBD1	TRBJ1-3	CASSQFATGPGNTIYF	TGTGCCAGCAGCCAATTTGCGACAGGGCCCGGAAACACCATATATTTT
-	TRBV30	TRBD1	TRBJ1-2	CAGTKQGARMNGYTF	TGTGCCGGGACCAAACAGGGGGCGCGTATGAATGGCTACACCTTC
-	TRBV6-5	TRBD2	TRBJ2-3	CATLLAGGGDTQYF	TGTGCCACCCTTCTAGCGGGGGGGGGAGATACGCAGTATTTT